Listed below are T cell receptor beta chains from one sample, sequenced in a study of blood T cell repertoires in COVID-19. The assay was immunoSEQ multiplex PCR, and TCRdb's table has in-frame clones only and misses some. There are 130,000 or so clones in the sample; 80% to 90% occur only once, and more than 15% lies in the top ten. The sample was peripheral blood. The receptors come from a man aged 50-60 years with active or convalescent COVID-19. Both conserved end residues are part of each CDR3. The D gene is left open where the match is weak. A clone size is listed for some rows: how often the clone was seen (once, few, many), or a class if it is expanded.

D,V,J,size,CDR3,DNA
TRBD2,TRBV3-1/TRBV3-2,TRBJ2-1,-,CASSQVIGRADGEQFF,TGTGCCAGCAGCCAAGTCATCGGGAGGGCCGACGGTGAGCAGTTCTTC
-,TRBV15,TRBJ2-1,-,CATSIGVNSYNEQFF,TGTGCCACCAGCATTGGAGTTAATTCCTACAATGAGCAGTTCTTC
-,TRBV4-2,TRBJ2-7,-,CASSQDSVGVMYEQYF,TGTGCCAGCAGCCAAGATTCTGTCGGGGTAATGTACGAGCAGTACTTC
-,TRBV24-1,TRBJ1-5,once,CATSGGKAQHF,TGTGCCACTTCGGGGGGTAAGGCCCAGCATTTT
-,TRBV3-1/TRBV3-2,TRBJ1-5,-,CASSLQYSNQPQHF,TGTGCCAGCAGCCTGCAGTATAGCAATCAGCCCCAGCATTTT
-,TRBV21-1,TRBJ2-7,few,CASSKDGLTMLEQYF,TGTGCCAGCAGCAAAGACGGATTGACAATGCTCGAGCAGTACTTC
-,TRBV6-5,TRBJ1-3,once,CASSYSEYGNTIYF,TGTGCCAGCAGTTACTCGGAGTACGGAAACACCATATATTTT
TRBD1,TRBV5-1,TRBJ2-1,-,CASSPTTGSSEQFF,TGCGCCAGCAGCCCAACGACAGGGTCCTCTGAGCAGTTCTTC
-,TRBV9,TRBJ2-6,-,CASSVGGGSGANVLTF,TGTGCCAGCAGCGTAGGAGGCGGCTCTGGGGCCAACGTCCTGACTTTC
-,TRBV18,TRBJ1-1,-,CASSQIDRTTEAFF,TGTGCCAGCTCACAAATCGACAGGACCACTGAAGCTTTCTTT
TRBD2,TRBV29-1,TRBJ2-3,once,CSVVSSGGADTQYF,TGCAGCGTTGTCTCTAGCGGGGGGGCAGATACGCAGTATTTT
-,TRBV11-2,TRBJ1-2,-,CASSKGRQVVNYGYTF,TGTGCCAGCAGCAAAGGGAGACAAGTGGTTAACTATGGCTACACCTTC
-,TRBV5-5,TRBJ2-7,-,CASSLTSIGFLTDEQYF,TGTGCCAGCAGCTTAACTAGTATAGGCTTCTTAACTGACGAGCAGTACTTC
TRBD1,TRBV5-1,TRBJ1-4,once,CASSLGDRGPNEKLFF,TGCGCCAGCAGCTTAGGAGACAGGGGACCTAATGAAAAACTGTTTTTT
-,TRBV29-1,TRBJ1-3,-,CSVDTGGTGNTIYF,TGCAGCGTTGATACCGGCGGGACTGGAAACACCATATATTTT
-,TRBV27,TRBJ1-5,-,CASSLAGALNQPQHF,TGTGCCAGCAGTTTAGCAGGGGCACTCAATCAGCCCCAGCATTTT
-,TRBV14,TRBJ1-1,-,CASSQEGPGVNTEAFF,TGTGCCAGCAGCCAAGAGGGCCCGGGGGTGAACACTGAAGCTTTCTTT
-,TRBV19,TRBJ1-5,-,CASRPQDLGSYQPQHF,TGTGCCAGTAGGCCACAGGACCTGGGGTCCTATCAGCCCCAGCATTTT
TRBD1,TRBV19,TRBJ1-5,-,CASSAGGGPNQPQHF,TGTGCCAGTAGCGCAGGGGGCGGCCCCAATCAGCCCCAGCATTTT
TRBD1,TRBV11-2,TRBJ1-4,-,CASSIGQGWDNEKLFF,TGTGCCAGCAGCATAGGACAGGGTTGGGATAATGAAAAACTGTTTTTT
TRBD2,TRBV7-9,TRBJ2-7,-,CASSHYGGDRGEQYF,TGTGCCAGCAGCCATTATGGGGGGGATAGAGGCGAGCAGTACTTC
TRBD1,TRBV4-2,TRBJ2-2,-,CASSHNPGQDGELFF,TGTGCCAGCAGCCATAACCCTGGACAGGACGGGGAGCTGTTTTTT
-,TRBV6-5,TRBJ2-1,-,CASFSRSVNEQFF,TGTGCCAGCTTTTCAAGATCGGTTAATGAGCAGTTCTTC
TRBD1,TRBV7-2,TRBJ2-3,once,CASTLTGGETDTQYF,TGTGCCAGCACCTTGACAGGGGGAGAGACAGATACGCAGTATTTT
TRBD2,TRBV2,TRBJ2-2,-,CASSRRGTGELFF,TGTGCCAGCAGTAGGCGGGGGACCGGGGAGCTGTTTTTT
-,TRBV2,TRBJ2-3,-,CASRFGSQATDTQYF,TGTGCCAGCAGGTTCGGTAGTCAGGCTACAGATACGCAGTATTTT
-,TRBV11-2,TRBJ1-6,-,CASSFQFNSPLHF,TGTGCCAGCAGCTTCCAGTTTAATTCACCCCTCCACTTT
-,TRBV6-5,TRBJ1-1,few,CASIRDSPREAFF,TGTGCCAGCATTCGGGACTCACCGAGGGAAGCTTTCTTT
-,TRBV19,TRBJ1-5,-,CASSWGVGNQPQHF,TGTGCCAGTAGTTGGGGCGTTGGGAATCAGCCCCAGCATTTT
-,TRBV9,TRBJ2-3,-,CASSPSTGGGTDTQYF,TGTGCCAGCAGCCCATCAACAGGTGGGGGCACAGATACGCAGTATTTT
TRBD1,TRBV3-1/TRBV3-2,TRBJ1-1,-,CASSQDEGAYTEAFF,TGTGCCAGCAGCCAAGATGAGGGGGCTTACACTGAAGCTTTCTTT
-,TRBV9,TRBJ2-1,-,CASSISVGEQFF,TGTGCCAGCAGCATTAGCGTGGGTGAGCAGTTCTTC
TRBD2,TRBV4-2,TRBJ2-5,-,CASSQGVSGTSGFGETQYF,TGTGCCAGCAGCCAAGGTGTTAGCGGGACTAGCGGGTTCGGAGAGACCCAGTACTTC
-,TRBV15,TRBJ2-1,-,CATSRDFQRSNEQFF,TGTGCCACCAGCAGAGATTTCCAGCGTAGCAATGAGCAGTTCTTC
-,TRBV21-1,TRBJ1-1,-,CASSKALRHEMNTEAFF,TGTGCCAGCAGCAAAGCGTTGAGACACGAAATGAACACTGAAGCTTTCTTT
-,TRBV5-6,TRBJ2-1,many,CASSLDLFNEQFF,TGTGCCAGCAGCTTGGATCTATTCAATGAGCAGTTCTTC
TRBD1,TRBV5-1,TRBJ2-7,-,CASSPRQGRTYEQYF,TGCGCCAGCAGCCCCCGACAGGGGAGAACCTACGAGCAGTACTTC
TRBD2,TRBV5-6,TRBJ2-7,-,CASSLPASGIYEQYF,TGTGCCAGCAGCTTGCCGGCTAGCGGGATCTACGAGCAGTACTTC
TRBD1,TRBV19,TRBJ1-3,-,CASSKPTGYTGNTIYF,TGTGCCAGTAGTAAACCGACAGGGTATACTGGAAACACCATATATTTT
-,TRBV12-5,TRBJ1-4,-,CASGIRGEKLFF,TGTGCTAGTGGCATTAGGGGTGAAAAACTGTTTTTT
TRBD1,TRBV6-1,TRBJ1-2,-,CASSAAGTGGKIYGYTF,TGTGCCAGCAGTGCAGCCGGGACAGGGGGAAAAATTTATGGCTACACCTTC
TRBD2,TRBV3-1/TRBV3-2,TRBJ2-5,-,CASSQGGRSETQYF,TGTGCCAGCAGCCAAGGCGGGAGGTCGGAGACCCAGTACTTC
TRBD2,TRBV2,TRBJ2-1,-,CASSELAGVNEQFF,TGTGCCAGCAGTGAGCTAGCGGGGGTGAATGAGCAGTTCTTC
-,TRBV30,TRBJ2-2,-,CAWGSEAGEGGGELFF,TGTGCCTGGGGGAGTGAAGCAGGCGAGGGTGGCGGGGAGCTGTTTTTT
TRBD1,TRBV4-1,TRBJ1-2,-,CASSQPTGPSYGYTF,TGCGCCAGCAGCCAACCGACAGGGCCGTCCTATGGCTACACCTTC
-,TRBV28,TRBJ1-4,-,CASKLGGAEKLFF,TGTGCCAGCAAGCTCGGGGGGGCGGAAAAACTGTTTTTT
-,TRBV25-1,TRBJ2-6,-,CASSEYRRGGGANVLTF,TGTGCCAGCAGTGAATATCGCAGGGGCGGTGGGGCCAACGTCCTGACTTTC
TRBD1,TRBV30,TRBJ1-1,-,CAWSVDRATEAFF,TGTGCCTGGAGTGTCGACAGGGCCACTGAAGCTTTCTTT
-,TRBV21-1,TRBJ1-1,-,CASSSTGTLPEAFF,TGTGCCAGCAGCTCTACAGGGACGTTGCCTGAAGCTTTCTTT
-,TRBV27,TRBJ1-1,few,CASSYHREGTEAFF,TGTGCCAGCAGTTACCACAGGGAGGGCACTGAAGCTTTCTTT
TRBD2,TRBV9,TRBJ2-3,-,CASSVSGEGSTDTQYF,TGTGCCAGCAGCGTATCCGGGGAGGGGAGCACAGATACGCAGTATTTT
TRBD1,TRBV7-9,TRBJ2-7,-,CASSSRDRGLSSYEQYF,TGTGCCAGCAGCTCCCGGGACAGGGGCCTTAGCTCCTACGAGCAGTACTTC
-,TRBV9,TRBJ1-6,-,CASSPRGENSPLHF,TGTGCCAGCAGCCCACGCGGGGAAAATTCACCCCTCCACTTT
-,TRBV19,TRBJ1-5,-,CASSQAVRGDQPQHF,TGTGCCAGTAGCCAAGCGGTGAGAGGCGATCAGCCCCAGCATTTT
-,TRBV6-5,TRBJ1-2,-,CASSYGGSGYTF,TGTGCCAGCAGTTACGGGGGGAGTGGCTACACCTTC
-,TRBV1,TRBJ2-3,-,CTSSQDLRVVSSTDTQYF,TGCACCAGCAGCCAAGATCTCAGGGTGGTCTCTAGCACAGATACGCAGTATTTT
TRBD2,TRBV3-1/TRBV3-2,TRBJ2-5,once,CASSQATRGRGGETQYF,TGTGCCAGCAGCCAAGCAACCCGGGGGAGGGGCGGAGAGACCCAGTACTTC
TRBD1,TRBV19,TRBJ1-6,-,CASSRPGGAPLHF,TGTGCCAGTAGCCGGCCAGGGGGAGCACCCCTCCACTTT
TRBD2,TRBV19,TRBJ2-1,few,CASTSGSSLSYNEQFF,TGTGCCAGTACTAGCGGGAGCAGCCTTTCCTACAATGAGCAGTTCTTC